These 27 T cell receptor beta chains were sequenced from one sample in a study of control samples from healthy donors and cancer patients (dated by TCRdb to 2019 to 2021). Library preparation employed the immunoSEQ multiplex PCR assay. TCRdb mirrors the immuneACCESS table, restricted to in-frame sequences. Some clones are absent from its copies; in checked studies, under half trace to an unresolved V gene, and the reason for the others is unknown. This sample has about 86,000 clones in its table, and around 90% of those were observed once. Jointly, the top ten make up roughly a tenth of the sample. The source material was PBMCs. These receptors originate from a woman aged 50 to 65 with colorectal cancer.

DNA for the CDR3: TGTGCCAGCAGCGTAGGTCACACACTAACTGAAGCTTTCTTT. It is translated as CASSVGHTLTEAFF. The chain joins TRBV9 to TRBJ1-1; the D is unclear. The V gene's germline CDR1 is SGDLS and CDR2 YYNGEE. This CDR3 is built from 14 residues. V lost 0 bases, J lost 5 bases, and 11 bases lay in between.

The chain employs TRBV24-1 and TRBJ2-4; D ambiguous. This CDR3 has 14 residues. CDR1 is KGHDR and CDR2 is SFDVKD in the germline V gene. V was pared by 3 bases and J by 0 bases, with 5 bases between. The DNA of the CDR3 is TGTGCCACCAGTGATGGGATAGCCAAAAACATTCAGTACTTC. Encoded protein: CATSDGIAKNIQYF.

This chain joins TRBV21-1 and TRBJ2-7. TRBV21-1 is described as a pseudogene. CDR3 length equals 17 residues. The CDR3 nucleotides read TGTGCCAGCAGCACACGACCCAGGCGGGACATCCTCTACGAGCAGTACGTC. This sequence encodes CASSTRPRRDILYEQYV.

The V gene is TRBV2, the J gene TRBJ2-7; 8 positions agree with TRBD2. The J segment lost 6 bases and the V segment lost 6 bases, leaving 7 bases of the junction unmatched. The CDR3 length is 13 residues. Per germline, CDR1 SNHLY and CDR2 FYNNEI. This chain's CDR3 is CASSLAGRGEQYV. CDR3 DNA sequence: TGTGCCAGCAGCTTAGCGGGGAGGGGCGAGCAGTACGTC.

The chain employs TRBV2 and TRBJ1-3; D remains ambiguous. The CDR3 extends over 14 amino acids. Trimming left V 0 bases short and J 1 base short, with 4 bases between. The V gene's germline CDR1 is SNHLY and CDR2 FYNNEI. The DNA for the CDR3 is TGTGCCAGCAGTGAAGCGTTATCTGGAAACACCATATATTTT. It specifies CASSEALSGNTIYF.

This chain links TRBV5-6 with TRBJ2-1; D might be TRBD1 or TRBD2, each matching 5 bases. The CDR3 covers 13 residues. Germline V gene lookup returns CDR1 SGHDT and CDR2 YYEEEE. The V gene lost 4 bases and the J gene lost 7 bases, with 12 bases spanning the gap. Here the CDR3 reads CASSRWDRNEQFF. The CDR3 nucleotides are TGTGCCAGCAGCCGTTGGGACCGGAATGAGCAGTTCTTC. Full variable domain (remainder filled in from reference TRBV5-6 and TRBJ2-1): DAGVTQSPTHLIKTRGQQVTLRCSPKSGHDTVSWYQQALGQGPQFIFQYYEEEERQRGNFPDRFSGHQFPNYSSELNVNALLLGDSALYLCASSRWDRNEQFFGPGTRLTVL.

DNA of the CDR3: TGTGCCAGCAGTTTTAGCGGGGTTCCGGCTCAGCCCCAGCATTTT. This translates into CASSFSGVPAQPQHF. V usage is TRBV28 and J usage is TRBJ1-5; D unclear. V shed 3 bases and J shed 6 bases, with 15 bases lying between them. Germline V gene data show CDR1 as MDHEN and CDR2 as SYDVKM. The CDR3 loop spans 15 amino acids.

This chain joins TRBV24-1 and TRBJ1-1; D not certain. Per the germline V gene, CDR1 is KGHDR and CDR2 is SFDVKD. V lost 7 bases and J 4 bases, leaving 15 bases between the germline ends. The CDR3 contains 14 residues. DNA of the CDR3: TGTGCCACCAGCCCTCGGGCCTGGGGCACTGAAGCTTTCTTT. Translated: CATSPRAWGTEAFF.

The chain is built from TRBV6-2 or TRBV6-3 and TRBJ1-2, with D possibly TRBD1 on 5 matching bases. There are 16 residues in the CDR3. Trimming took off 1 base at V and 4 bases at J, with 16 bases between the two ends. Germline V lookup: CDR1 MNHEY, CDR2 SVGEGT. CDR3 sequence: CASSYFARGGSYGYTF. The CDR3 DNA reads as TGTGCCAGCAGTTACTTCGCGAGGGGCGGTAGCTATGGCTACACCTTC.

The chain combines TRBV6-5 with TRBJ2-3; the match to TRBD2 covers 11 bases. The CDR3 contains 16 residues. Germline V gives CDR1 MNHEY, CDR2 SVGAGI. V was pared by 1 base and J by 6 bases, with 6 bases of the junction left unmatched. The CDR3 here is CASSYFSSGGLDTQYF. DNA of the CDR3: TGTGCCAGCAGTTACTTCTCTAGCGGGGGGCTGGATACGCAGTATTTT.

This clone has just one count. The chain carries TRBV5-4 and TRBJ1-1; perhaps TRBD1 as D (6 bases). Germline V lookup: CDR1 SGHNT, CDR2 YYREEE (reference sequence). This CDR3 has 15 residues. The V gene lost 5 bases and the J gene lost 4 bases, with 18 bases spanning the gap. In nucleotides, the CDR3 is TGTGCCAGCAGGTCCCAGCGGGGGGCCGGCACTGAAGCTTTCTTT. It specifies CASRSQRGAGTEAFF.

The CDR3 DNA reads as TGTGCCAGCAGTAGGACAGGGTCCTACGAGCAGTACGTC. It translates to CASSRTGSYEQYV. J is TRBJ2-7 and V is TRBV12-3 or TRBV12-4; 8 bases align to TRBD1. The CDR3 is 13 amino acids. J lost 1 base, V lost 5 bases, and 1 base had no gene match.

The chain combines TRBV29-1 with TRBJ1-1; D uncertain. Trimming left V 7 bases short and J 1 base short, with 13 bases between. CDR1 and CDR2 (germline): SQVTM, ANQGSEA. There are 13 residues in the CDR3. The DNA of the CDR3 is TGCAGCGGGGGTCTCCTGGGGAACACTGAAGCTTTCTTT. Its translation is CSGGLLGNTEAFF.

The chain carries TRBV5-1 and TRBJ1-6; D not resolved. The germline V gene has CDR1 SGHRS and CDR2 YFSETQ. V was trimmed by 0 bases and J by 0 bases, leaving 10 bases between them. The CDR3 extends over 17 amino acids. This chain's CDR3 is CASSLDSRSSYNSPLHF. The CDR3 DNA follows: TGCGCCAGCAGCTTGGACAGCCGGAGCTCCTATAATTCACCCCTCCACTTT.

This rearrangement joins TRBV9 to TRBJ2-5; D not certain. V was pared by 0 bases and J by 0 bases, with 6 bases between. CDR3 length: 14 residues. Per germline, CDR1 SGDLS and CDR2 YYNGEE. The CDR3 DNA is TGTGCCAGCAGCGTAGGCGGAAACCAAGAGACCCAGTACTTC. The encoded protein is CASSVGGNQETQYF.

The CDR3 reads CASSARGNTEAFF. Written as DNA, the CDR3 is TGTGCCAGCAGTGCCCGCGGAAACACTGAAGCTTTCTTT. The chain uses TRBV9 and TRBJ1-1; D gene uncertain. V was cut by 5 bases and J by 2 bases, with 10 bases left in between. The CDR3 sequence is 13 residues long. CDR1 is SGDLS and CDR2 is YYNGEE in the germline V gene.

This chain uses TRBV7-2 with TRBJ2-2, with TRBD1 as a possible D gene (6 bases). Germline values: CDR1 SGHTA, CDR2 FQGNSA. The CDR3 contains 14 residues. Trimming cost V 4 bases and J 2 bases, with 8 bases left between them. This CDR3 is CASSWDTNTGELFF. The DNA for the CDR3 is TGTGCCAGCAGCTGGGACACTAACACCGGGGAGCTGTTTTTT.

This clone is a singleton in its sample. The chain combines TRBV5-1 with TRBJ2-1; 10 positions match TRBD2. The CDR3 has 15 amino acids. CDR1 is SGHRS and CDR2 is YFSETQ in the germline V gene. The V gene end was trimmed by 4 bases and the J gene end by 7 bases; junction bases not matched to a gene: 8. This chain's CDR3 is CASSPAGGPRNEQFF. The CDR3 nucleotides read TGCGCCAGCAGCCCAGCGGGGGGGCCGAGGAATGAGCAGTTCTTC.

CDR3 bases: TGTGCCAGCAGTCCTAGCGGGGGGGCGGATACGCAGTATTTT. This gives the protein CASSPSGGADTQYF. The chain carries TRBV6-4 and TRBJ2-3; TRBD2 matches at 12 bases. The CDR3 has 14 residues. V was clipped by 5 bases and J by 6 bases; unmatched bases: 3. CDR1 MRHNA and CDR2 SNTAGT come from the germline V gene.

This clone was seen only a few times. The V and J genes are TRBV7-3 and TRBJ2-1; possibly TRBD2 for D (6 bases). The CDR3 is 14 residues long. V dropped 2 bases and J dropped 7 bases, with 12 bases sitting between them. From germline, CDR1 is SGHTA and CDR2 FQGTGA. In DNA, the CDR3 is TGTGCCAGCAGCTTAGCGGGGCATGGAAATGAGCAGTTCTTC. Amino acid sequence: CASSLAGHGNEQFF.

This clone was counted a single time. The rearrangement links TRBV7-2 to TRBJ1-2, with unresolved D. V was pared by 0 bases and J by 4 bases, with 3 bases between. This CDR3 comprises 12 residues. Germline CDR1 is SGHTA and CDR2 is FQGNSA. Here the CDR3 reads CASSLATYGYTF. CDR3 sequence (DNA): TGTGCCAGCAGCTTAGCCACCTATGGCTACACCTTC.

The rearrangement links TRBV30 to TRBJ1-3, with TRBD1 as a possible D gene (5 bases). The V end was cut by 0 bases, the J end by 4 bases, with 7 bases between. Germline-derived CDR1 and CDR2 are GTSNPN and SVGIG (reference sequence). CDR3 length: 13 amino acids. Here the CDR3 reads CAWSVGEGNTIYF. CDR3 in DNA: TGTGCCTGGAGTGTGGGGGAAGGAAACACCATATATTTT.

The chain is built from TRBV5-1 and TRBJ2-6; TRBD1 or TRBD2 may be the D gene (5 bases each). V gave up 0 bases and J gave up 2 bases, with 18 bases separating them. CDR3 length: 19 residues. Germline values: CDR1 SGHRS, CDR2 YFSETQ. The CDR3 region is CASSLVGGSSSPGANVLTF. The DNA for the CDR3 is TGCGCCAGCAGCTTGGTTGGGGGAAGCTCTTCCCCTGGGGCCAACGTCCTGACTTTC.

The CDR3 sequence: CATSRERSLNTEAFF. In DNA form, the CDR3 reads TGTGCCACCAGCAGAGAACGCAGCCTCAACACTGAAGCTTTCTTT. This chain uses TRBV15 with TRBJ1-1; unclear D gene. Trimming shortened V by 0 bases and J by 2 bases, and 10 bases separated the two germline ends. The CDR3 extends over 15 amino acids. Germline V lookup: CDR1 LNHNV, CDR2 YYDKDF (reference sequence). Combining the CDR3 with reference TRBV15 and TRBJ1-1 gives the whole variable domain DAMVIQNPRYQVTQFGKPVTLSCSQTLNHNVMYWYQQKSSQAPKLLFHYYDKDFNNEADTPDNFQSRRPNTSFCFLDIRSPGLGDTAMYLCATSRERSLNTEAFFGQGTRLTVV.

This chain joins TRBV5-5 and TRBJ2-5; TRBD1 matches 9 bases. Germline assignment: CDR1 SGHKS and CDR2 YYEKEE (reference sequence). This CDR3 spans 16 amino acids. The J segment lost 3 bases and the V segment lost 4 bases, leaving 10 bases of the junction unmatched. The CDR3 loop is CASSSETGGLEETQYF. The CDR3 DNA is TGTGCCAGCAGCAGCGAGACAGGGGGGTTAGAAGAGACCCAGTACTTC.

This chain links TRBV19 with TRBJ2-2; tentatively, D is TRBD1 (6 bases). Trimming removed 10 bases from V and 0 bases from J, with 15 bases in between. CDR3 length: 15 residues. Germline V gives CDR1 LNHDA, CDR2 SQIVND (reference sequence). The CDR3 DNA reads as TGTGCCACCTGCTACAGGGTGGCGAACACCGGGGAGCTGTTTTTT. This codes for CATCYRVANTGELFF. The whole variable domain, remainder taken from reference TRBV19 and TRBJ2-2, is DGGITQSPKYLFRKEGQNVTLSCEQNLNHDAMYWYRQDPGQGLRLIYYSQIVNDFQKGDIAEGYSVSREKKESFPLTVTSAQKNPTAFYLCATCYRVANTGELFFGEGSRLTVL.

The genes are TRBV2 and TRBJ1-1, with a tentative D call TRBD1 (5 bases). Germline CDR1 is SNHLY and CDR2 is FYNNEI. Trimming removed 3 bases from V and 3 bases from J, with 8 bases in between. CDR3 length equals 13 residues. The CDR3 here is CASSEWGYTEAFF. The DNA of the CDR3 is TGTGCCAGCAGTGAGTGGGGGTACACTGAAGCTTTCTTT.